The entry below gives a single T cell receptor (beta chain) sequence along with its context. This specimen comes from a study of blood T cell repertoires in COVID-19. Assay: immunoSEQ multiplex PCR; the TCRdb copy retains only in-frame clones and omits some. The repertoire holds 200,000 to 250,000 clones, with 75% to 90% as singletons. The source is a woman in her 30s who had been exposed to COVID-19. What was sequenced was PBMCs or T cells enriched from blood (not recorded which).

CDR3: CSASSGTPNTEAFF. The CDR3 DNA follows: TGCAGTGCTAGTAGCGGGACACCTAACACTGAAGCTTTCTTT. V gene TRBV20-1 combines with J gene TRBJ1-1; possible D gene TRBD1, 6 bases. CDR1 is DFQATT and CDR2 is SNEGSKA in the germline V gene (reference sequence). The CDR3 is made up of 14 amino acids. Trimming removed 3 bases from V and 2 bases from J, with 13 bases in between.